This T cell receptor beta chain was identified during a study of blood T cell repertoires in COVID-19. Study-level information: In each case, the material was cDNA or gDNA derived from T cells, B-cell-depleted T cells, or PBMCs.

V lost 5 bases to trimming and J lost 15 bases, with 11 bases between them. Germline V CDR1 and CDR2: SEHNR, FQNEAQ (reference sequence). This CDR3 contains 10 residues. This clone was observed once. Method: immunoSEQ multiplex PCR; TCRdb's copy keeps in-frame clones and lacks some. The top ten hold 2.5% to 3.5% of the sample, which has some 250,000 clones, about 90% seen once. The V call is TRBV7-9, the J call TRBJ2-1; possibly TRBD2 for D (6 bases). The specimen was PBMCs or T cells enriched from blood (not recorded which). The receptor was derived from a woman between 40 and 55 years old with acute COVID-19. The CDR3 sequence is CASSRDSPFF. CDR3 coding DNA: TGTGCCAGCAGCCGGGACTCCCCGTTCTTC.